This T cell receptor (beta chain) was sequenced in a study of T cell responses to AZD1222 COVID-19 vaccine. The wider study: Timing groups of about 4 and about 12 weeks for second doses were pooled.

The V gene end was trimmed by 4 bases and the J gene end by 7 bases; junction bases not matched to a gene: 8. The CDR3 contains 16 residues. Germline CDR1 and CDR2: SNHLY and FYNNEI. Data came from immunoSEQ multiplex PCR; TCRdb stores just in-frame clones and leaves some out. This table holds 150,000 to 160,000 clones, about 87% found once. Findings and limits, study-wide: Females outnumbered males among donors, who were mostly white British; clonal diversity was possibly underestimated. Vaccine-associated CD4 TCRs spanned spike, dominant at 160-218 and 743-854.

This clone was observed a few times. Its target is not known. The sequence was collected from an adult in good health. The chain uses TRBV2 and TRBJ2-4, with 12 bases identical to TRBD1. This sample comprised peripheral blood, obtained on day 0 of AZD1222 vaccination. The CDR3 is CASSAPGQGAGNIQYF. The CDR3, as DNA: TGTGCCAGCAGTGCTCCGGGACAGGGGGCCGGGAACATTCAGTACTTC.